This is a list of T cell receptor beta chains from one sample in a study of blood T cell repertoires in COVID-19. Here immunoSEQ multiplex PCR was the method, and the copy in TCRdb shows in-frame clones only, minus some. The data contain about 89,000 clones, approximately 80% of them singletons. Specimen: peripheral blood. The receptors come from a woman of 80 years or more with acute or convalescent COVID-19. The CDR3 runs from the conserved cysteine through the conserved F or W. The order of the fields is clone size, D gene, J gene, V gene, CDR3 DNA, CDR3 protein. D genes are given only for firm matches. Size is omitted from some rows. Given values are once, few, many or a class for expanded clones.

clone_size: .
d_call: .
j_call: TRBJ2-5
v_call: TRBV11-2
cdr3_nt: TGTGCCAGCAGCTTAGGCGGCGCAGACAGCTACCAAGAGACCCAGTACTTC
cdr3_aa: CASSLGGADSYQETQYF

clone_size: .
d_call: .
j_call: TRBJ1-4
v_call: TRBV28
cdr3_nt: TGTGCCAGCACCGCCCAGGGGAGAGGAGAAAAACTGTTTTTT
cdr3_aa: CASTAQGRGEKLFF

clone_size: once
d_call: TRBD2
j_call: TRBJ2-1
v_call: TRBV5-6
cdr3_nt: TGTGCCAGCAGCTATCCGGGACTAGCGGGAGACAATGAGCAGTTCTTC
cdr3_aa: CASSYPGLAGDNEQFF

clone_size: .
d_call: TRBD1
j_call: TRBJ2-7
v_call: TRBV28
cdr3_nt: TGTGCCAGCAGCCTTGGACAGGTTGGGTCCTACGAGCAGTACTTC
cdr3_aa: CASSLGQVGSYEQYF

clone_size: few
d_call: .
j_call: TRBJ1-1
v_call: TRBV5-4
cdr3_nt: TGTGCCAGCAGCCCCCGGAACACTGAAGCTTTCTTT
cdr3_aa: CASSPRNTEAFF

clone_size: .
d_call: TRBD1
j_call: TRBJ1-4
v_call: TRBV7-2
cdr3_nt: TGTGCCAGCAGCGTCGGACAGGGGAACGAAAAACTGTTTTTT
cdr3_aa: CASSVGQGNEKLFF

clone_size: .
d_call: TRBD2
j_call: TRBJ2-1
v_call: TRBV11-3
cdr3_nt: TGTGCCAGCAGCCCGGGGACTAGCGGCTCCTACAATGAGCAGTTCTTC
cdr3_aa: CASSPGTSGSYNEQFF

clone_size: .
d_call: .
j_call: TRBJ1-2
v_call: TRBV6-1
cdr3_nt: TGTGCCAGCAGTGAAGACGGCAGGGGCAACTATGGCTACACCTTC
cdr3_aa: CASSEDGRGNYGYTF

clone_size: .
d_call: .
j_call: TRBJ2-5
v_call: TRBV15
cdr3_nt: TGTGCCACCAGCAGAGATCGCGGCACCCAAGAGACCCAGTACTTC
cdr3_aa: CATSRDRGTQETQYF

clone_size: .
d_call: TRBD1
j_call: TRBJ1-1
v_call: TRBV20-1
cdr3_nt: TGCAGTGCTCGAGGACAGGGGGAAGCTTTCTTT
cdr3_aa: CSARGQGEAFF

clone_size: .
d_call: .
j_call: TRBJ2-7
v_call: TRBV2
cdr3_nt: TGTGCCAGCAAGGGGGAGTGGGAGCAGTACTTC
cdr3_aa: CASKGEWEQYF

clone_size: .
d_call: TRBD1
j_call: TRBJ1-2
v_call: TRBV7-2
cdr3_nt: TGTGCCAGCAGCTCGGACAGGGGGACCTATGGCTACACCTTC
cdr3_aa: CASSSDRGTYGYTF

clone_size: .
d_call: TRBD2
j_call: TRBJ2-5
v_call: TRBV18
cdr3_nt: TGTGCCAGCTCACCACCCTTTCTAGCGGGAGGAAAAGAGACCCAGTACTTC
cdr3_aa: CASSPPFLAGGKETQYF

clone_size: few
d_call: TRBD1
j_call: TRBJ1-5
v_call: TRBV6-4
cdr3_nt: TGTGCCAGCAGTGACGTACCGACAGGGGGCGCCGGGCAGCCCCAGCATTTT
cdr3_aa: CASSDVPTGGAGQPQHF

clone_size: .
d_call: .
j_call: TRBJ1-5
v_call: TRBV2
cdr3_nt: TGTGCCAGCAGTGACAGACGGGATCAGCCCCAGCATTTT
cdr3_aa: CASSDRRDQPQHF

clone_size: .
d_call: .
j_call: TRBJ1-4
v_call: TRBV5-1
cdr3_nt: TGCGCCAGCAGCAGGGAGGCTAATGAAAAACTGTTTTTT
cdr3_aa: CASSREANEKLFF

clone_size: .
d_call: .
j_call: TRBJ1-1
v_call: TRBV18
cdr3_nt: TGTGCCAGCTCAGTTGGTTCCGCCGGCCTAGTTGGCACTGAAGCTTTCTTT
cdr3_aa: CASSVGSAGLVGTEAFF

clone_size: .
d_call: TRBD1
j_call: TRBJ2-7
v_call: TRBV9
cdr3_nt: TGTGCCAGCAGCAAATTTCCCGGGACAGCCTCCTACGAGCAGTACTTC
cdr3_aa: CASSKFPGTASYEQYF

clone_size: many
d_call: .
j_call: TRBJ1-1
v_call: TRBV7-9
cdr3_nt: TGTGCCAGCAGCTTAGACGCCAGGGTCAACGCTGAAGCTTTCTTT
cdr3_aa: CASSLDARVNAEAFF

clone_size: .
d_call: TRBD1
j_call: TRBJ2-7
v_call: TRBV23-1
cdr3_nt: TGCGCCAGCAGTCAATCGAAAGGACAGGGGACCTACGAGCAGTACTTC
cdr3_aa: CASSQSKGQGTYEQYF

clone_size: .
d_call: .
j_call: TRBJ2-1
v_call: TRBV24-1
cdr3_nt: TGTGCCACCACCGAGGGCCACCTGGGGAATGAGCAGTTCTTC
cdr3_aa: CATTEGHLGNEQFF

clone_size: .
d_call: TRBD1
j_call: TRBJ1-1
v_call: TRBV27
cdr3_nt: TGTGCCAGCAGTTTCCACAGGGGGCGTAGGACTGAAGCTTTCTTT
cdr3_aa: CASSFHRGRRTEAFF

clone_size: .
d_call: TRBD1
j_call: TRBJ2-7
v_call: TRBV27
cdr3_nt: TGTGCCGCCTCGCGGACAGGACAGCCCTACGAGCAGTACTTC
cdr3_aa: CAASRTGQPYEQYF

clone_size: .
d_call: TRBD1
j_call: TRBJ1-1
v_call: TRBV6-5
cdr3_nt: TGTGCCAGTTTCAGGGGGCAGGACACTGAAGCTTTCTTT
cdr3_aa: CASFRGQDTEAFF

clone_size: few
d_call: .
j_call: TRBJ1-4
v_call: TRBV14
cdr3_nt: TGTGCCAGCAGCCAAGGACGTGCTGGGAGTGAAAAACTGTTTTTT
cdr3_aa: CASSQGRAGSEKLFF

clone_size: .
d_call: TRBD2
j_call: TRBJ2-5
v_call: TRBV5-1
cdr3_nt: TGCGCCAGCAGCCCTTGGGCTAGCGGGAAAGAGACCCAGTACTTC
cdr3_aa: CASSPWASGKETQYF

clone_size: .
d_call: TRBD2
j_call: TRBJ2-7
v_call: TRBV11-3
cdr3_nt: TGTGCCAGCAGCGCGGCGGGAGTCCCCTACGAGCAGTACTTC
cdr3_aa: CASSAAGVPYEQYF

clone_size: .
d_call: TRBD2
j_call: TRBJ2-3
v_call: TRBV10-3
cdr3_nt: TGTGCCATCAGTGACGGACTAGCGGGGCCCGATACGCAGTATTTT
cdr3_aa: CAISDGLAGPDTQYF

clone_size: .
d_call: .
j_call: TRBJ1-2
v_call: TRBV19
cdr3_nt: TGTGCCAGTAGTATTGACACCTATGGCTACACCTTC
cdr3_aa: CASSIDTYGYTF

clone_size: once
d_call: TRBD1
j_call: TRBJ2-7
v_call: TRBV6-2/TRBV6-3
cdr3_nt: TGTGCCAGCAGTTACGACTTACTCCGGGACAGGTCCACCGCGTTGTTCTACGAGCAGTACTTC
cdr3_aa: CASSYDLLRDRSTALFYEQYF

clone_size: once
d_call: .
j_call: TRBJ2-5
v_call: TRBV20-1
cdr3_nt: TGCAGCTCGGGGGTCCAAGAGACCCAGTACTTC
cdr3_aa: CSSGVQETQYF

clone_size: .
d_call: TRBD1
j_call: TRBJ1-1
v_call: TRBV19
cdr3_nt: TGTGCCAGTAGTGGCGACAGGGTCAGCGCTGAAGCTTTCTTT
cdr3_aa: CASSGDRVSAEAFF

clone_size: .
d_call: TRBD1
j_call: TRBJ2-7
v_call: TRBV3-1/TRBV3-2
cdr3_nt: TGTGCCAGCAGCCAAAGACAGGGGGCGGCCTACGAGCAGTACTTC
cdr3_aa: CASSQRQGAAYEQYF

clone_size: once
d_call: .
j_call: TRBJ1-5
v_call: TRBV10-3
cdr3_nt: TGTGCCATCAGTGAGACAATCAGGGCCGGGCGCAATCAGCCCCAGCATTTT
cdr3_aa: CAISETIRAGRNQPQHF

clone_size: .
d_call: TRBD2
j_call: TRBJ2-7
v_call: TRBV15
cdr3_nt: TGTGCCACCAGCAGGGGGACTAGCGGGATTTACGAGCAGTACTTC
cdr3_aa: CATSRGTSGIYEQYF

clone_size: .
d_call: TRBD1
j_call: TRBJ1-1
v_call: TRBV19
cdr3_nt: TGTGCCAGTAGTTACAGGGGATCGAATATGAGAGCTTTCTTT
cdr3_aa: CASSYRGSNMRAFF

clone_size: .
d_call: .
j_call: TRBJ2-7
v_call: TRBV19
cdr3_nt: TGTGCCAGTAGTTCTGGACTCTATGGCTACGAGCAGTACTTC
cdr3_aa: CASSSGLYGYEQYF

clone_size: .
d_call: TRBD1
j_call: TRBJ1-5
v_call: TRBV15
cdr3_nt: TGTGCCACCAGCAGAGAGACACAGGGGGCAGGTCAGCCCCAGCATTTT
cdr3_aa: CATSRETQGAGQPQHF

clone_size: few
d_call: .
j_call: TRBJ1-1
v_call: TRBV4-1
cdr3_nt: TGCGCCAGCAGCCAAGGCTTGGAGGCAGTTACTGAAGCTTTCTTT
cdr3_aa: CASSQGLEAVTEAFF

clone_size: .
d_call: .
j_call: TRBJ2-3
v_call: TRBV30
cdr3_nt: TGTGCCTGGGCCCCCCCCGGACTTCGCACAGATACGCAGTATTTT
cdr3_aa: CAWAPPGLRTDTQYF

clone_size: .
d_call: TRBD2
j_call: TRBJ2-7
v_call: TRBV2
cdr3_nt: TGTGCCAGCAGTGAAGCAGGTGTTGGGCTCGGGAGGTCCCCCTACGAGCAGTACTTC
cdr3_aa: CASSEAGVGLGRSPYEQYF

clone_size: .
d_call: .
j_call: TRBJ1-2
v_call: TRBV29-1
cdr3_nt: TGCAGCGTTGATCAGGCTAACTATGGCTACACCTTC
cdr3_aa: CSVDQANYGYTF

clone_size: few
d_call: .
j_call: TRBJ2-5
v_call: TRBV7-2
cdr3_nt: TGTGCCAGCAGCTTAGAGCGGGAAGAGACCCAGTACTTC
cdr3_aa: CASSLEREETQYF

clone_size: .
d_call: TRBD2
j_call: TRBJ2-1
v_call: TRBV2
cdr3_nt: TGTGCCACCGATAGCGGGGGCTACAATGAGCAGTTCTTC
cdr3_aa: CATDSGGYNEQFF

clone_size: once
d_call: TRBD2
j_call: TRBJ2-3
v_call: TRBV6-2/TRBV6-3
cdr3_nt: TGTGCCAGCAGTTACGTAGCGGGAGCCACAGATACGCAGTATTTT
cdr3_aa: CASSYVAGATDTQYF

clone_size: .
d_call: .
j_call: TRBJ2-5
v_call: TRBV9
cdr3_nt: TGTGCCAGCACCAGAAGGGGGGGCCCGGGTTCGTTGGAGACCCAGTACTTC
cdr3_aa: CASTRRGGPGSLETQYF

clone_size: .
d_call: TRBD1
j_call: TRBJ2-7
v_call: TRBV7-8
cdr3_nt: TGTGCCAGCAGCTTTCTCAGTGGACAGGCTAGCTCCTACGAGCAGTACTTC
cdr3_aa: CASSFLSGQASSYEQYF